One and the same sample provided the 21 T cell receptor beta chains below, sequenced in a study of Ad26.COV2.S vaccination and SARS-CoV-2 variants. Libraries were prepared by immunoSEQ multiplex PCR; TCRdb keeps only in-frame clonotypes and omits some of them. The sample consists of 350,000 to 400,000 clones, approximately 90% of them appearing once. Treatment reported: 15 to 20 received Ad26.COV2.S at low or high dose, single or two shots; about 5 received placebo; per-sample allocation not given. Following the first vaccine or placebo injection, samples were taken on day 63. The sequenced sample was peripheral blood, obtained in a trial of Ad26.COV2.S vaccine versus placebo. The receptors come from a person between 18 and 65 years old who received the Ad26.COV2.S COVID-19 vaccine or a placebo.

The V call is TRBV5-1, the J call TRBJ1-1; maybe TRBD1 (5 bases). The V gene's germline CDR1 is SGHRS and CDR2 YFSETQ. There are 13 residues in the CDR3. V was cut by 4 bases and J by 11 bases, with 18 bases left in between. The CDR3 protein is CASSRRDLLGAFF. Here the CDR3 DNA reads TGCGCCAGCAGCCGCCGGGACCTCCTCGGGGCTTTCTTT.

V is TRBV12-3 or TRBV12-4 and J is TRBJ1-1; D uncertain. The CDR3 runs to 12 residues. V was shortened by 4 bases and J by 4 bases, with 7 bases between the two germline ends. CDR3: CASSSGSTEAFF. CDR3 nucleotides: TGTGCCAGCAGTTCGGGGAGCACTGAAGCTTTCTTT.

V and J are TRBV12-3 or TRBV12-4 and TRBJ2-1; D not resolved. V lost 3 bases to trimming and J lost 8 bases, with 11 bases between them. The CDR3 extends over 13 amino acids. The CDR3 loop is CASSFNGFDEQFF. The CDR3 DNA sequence: TGTGCCAGCAGTTTTAATGGGTTCGATGAGCAGTTCTTC.

V is TRBV19 and J is TRBJ2-3, with 9 bases that match TRBD2. The CDR3 is made up of 15 amino acids. Unmatched junction bases numbered 5, after V lost 4 bases and J lost 3 bases. Germline loops: CDR1 LNHDA, CDR2 SQIVND (reference sequence). The CDR3 DNA reads TGTGCCAGTAGTAACCCAGCGGGGGGAACAGATACGCAGTATTTT. Encoded protein: CASSNPAGGTDTQYF.

The J gene is TRBJ1-1, the V gene TRBV3-1 (or the pseudogene TRBV3-2); 9 nucleotides line up with TRBD1. The germline gives CDR1 LGHDT, CDR2 YNNKEL (reference sequence). Trimming at V came to 6 bases and at J to 6 bases, leaving 8 bases not matched to a gene. The CDR3 runs to 14 residues. CDR3 loop: CASSPGQGVAEAFF. CDR3 bases: TGTGCCAGCAGTCCGGGACAGGGAGTAGCTGAAGCTTTCTTT.

This chain connects TRBV27 to TRBJ2-7; 7 bases are a match to TRBD1. V shed 1 base and J 3 bases; nucleotides not matched to a gene: 15. CDR1 is MNHEY and CDR2 is SMNVEV in the germline V gene (reference sequence). This CDR3 spans 18 amino acids. The DNA for the CDR3 is TGTGCCAGCAGTTTATTCCCCCCGGGACAGTTATTAAGCTACGAGCAGTACTTC. The encoded protein is CASSLFPPGQLLSYEQYF.

The genes are TRBV4-3 and TRBJ1-6, with 9 bases lining up with TRBD1. With V trimmed by 0 bases and J by 8 bases, 2 bases remained unmatched. The CDR3 extends over 15 amino acids. Germline V gene sequence: CDR1 LGHNA, CDR2 YSLEER. The CDR3 coding sequence is TGCGCCAGCAGCCAAGATGGGGACAGGGATTCACCCCTCCACTTT. Protein: CASSQDGDRDSPLHF.

The chain combines TRBV7-2 with TRBJ1-1; D perhaps matches TRBD1 (5 bases). This CDR3 is built from 15 residues. Per the germline V gene, CDR1 is SGHTA and CDR2 is FQGNSA. Trimming pared 6 bases from V and 4 bases from J, leaving 18 bases between. The CDR3: CASRGVTNRVTEAFF. The CDR3 DNA reads TGTGCCAGCAGAGGGGTAACCAATCGGGTCACTGAAGCTTTCTTT.

The chain links TRBV15 to TRBJ1-1, with D possibly TRBD1 on 6 matching bases. Trimming pared 3 bases from V and 7 bases from J, leaving 15 bases between. The CDR3 consists of 14 residues. Germline CDR1 reads LNHNV; CDR2 reads YYDKDF (reference sequence). The CDR3 DNA sequence: TGTGCCACCAGCAGCCTACAGGGAGGGTTTGAAGCTTTCTTT. Protein: CATSSLQGGFEAFF.

The chain employs TRBV25-1 and TRBJ1-1; no clear D gene. Germline V CDR1 and CDR2: MGHDK, SYGVNS. The CDR3 is 14 residues long. V was trimmed by 4 bases and J by 8 bases, leaving 17 bases between them. The CDR3 DNA reads TGTGCCAGCAGTGGGACGGTGGCACCTCTAGAAGCTTTCTTT. Translation: CASSGTVAPLEAFF.

The chain joins TRBV10-2 to TRBJ1-3; D remains unclear. V lost 2 bases, J lost 2 bases, and 7 bases lay in between. The CDR3 spans 14 residues. Germline V gene sequence: CDR1 WSHSY, CDR2 SAAADI. The CDR3 sequence: CASSEDGAGNTIYF. In DNA, the CDR3 is TGCGCCAGCAGTGAGGACGGGGCTGGAAACACCATATATTTT.

Comments on this clone: Other DNA sequences in the sample encode the same CDR3. The rearrangement links TRBV5-1 to TRBJ1-2, with D possibly being TRBD1 (6 bases). CDR3 size: 14 residues. The V and J ends lost 0 bases and 7 bases respectively, with 13 bases between them. CDR1 and CDR2 from the germline V gene are SGHRS and YFSETQ. CDR3 in DNA: TGCGCCAGCAGCTTGGACAGGGAAACTTCTGGCTACACCTTC. It translates to CASSLDRETSGYTF.

The rearrangement joins TRBV5-8 to TRBJ1-5; D is uncertain. With 2 bases removed from V and 6 bases from J, the gap between germline ends came to 12 bases. This CDR3 has 14 residues. CDR1 and CDR2 from the germline V gene are SGHTS and YDEGEE. The CDR3 DNA sequence: TGTGCCAGCAGCTTTCTCGGGGAGCTTCAGCCCCAGCATTTT. Its translation is CASSFLGELQPQHF.

On this clone: The junction does not match germline at one end; this may be a read error. The rearrangement joins TRBV11-2 to TRBJ2-6, with D tentatively TRBD1 (6 bases). CDR1 is SGHAT, CDR2 FQNNGV, per germline. The CDR3 extends over 13 amino acids. The CDR3 loop reads CAGASSGANVLTF. The CDR3 DNA follows: TGCGCAGGGGCTAGCTCTGGGGCCAACGTCCTGACTTTC.

Only a few counts were recorded for this clone. The chain carries TRBV7-2 and TRBJ2-1, with 9 bases matching TRBD2. With 1 base clipped from V and 9 bases from J, the junction kept 4 bases outside the gene matches. CDR1 is SGHTA and CDR2 is FQGNSA in the germline V gene. The length of the CDR3 is 14 residues. CDR3 DNA sequence: TGTGCCAGCAGCTTAGTCGGGACTAGCACTGAGCAGTTCTTC. Its protein product is CASSLVGTSTEQFF. Full variable domain (rest looked up from reference TRBV7-2 and TRBJ2-1): GAGVSQSPSNKVTEKGKDVELRCDPISGHTALYWYRQSLGQGLEFLIYFQGNSAPDKSGLPSDRFSAERTGGSVSTLTIQRTQQEDSAVYLCASSLVGTSTEQFFGPGTRLTVL.

A single count supports this clone. This specimen includes other DNA sequences encoding the same CDR3. This chain joins TRBV5-1 and TRBJ2-7; tentative D call: TRBD2 (6 bases). V lost 2 bases and J lost 0, with 9 bases in between. The CDR3 has 14 residues. Germline lookup yields CDR1 SGHRS and CDR2 YFSETQ. The DNA of the CDR3 is TGCGCCAGCAGCTTTGGAGGGAGCTCCTACGAGCAGTACTTC. Residues: CASSFGGSSYEQYF.

J is TRBJ2-6 and V is TRBV19, with a tentative D call TRBD1 (7 bases). Germline values: CDR1 LNHDA, CDR2 SQIVND (reference sequence). V was cut by 8 bases and J by 1 base, with 15 bases left in between. The CDR3 consists of 16 residues. Here the CDR3 DNA reads TGTGCCAGTGGAGGGACCAGGGGGTCTGGGGCCAACGTCCTGACTTTC. This sequence encodes CASGGTRGSGANVLTF.

The chain joins TRBV18 to TRBJ1-4, with 8 bases lining up with TRBD1. From germline, CDR1 is KGHSH and CDR2 LQKENI. There are 13 residues in the CDR3. V lost 5 bases to trimming and J lost 8 bases; unmatched junction nucleotides: 4. Here the CDR3 DNA reads TGTGCCAGCTCATTGACAGGGGCGGAAAAACTGTTTTTT. Amino acids: CASSLTGAEKLFF.

In nucleotides, the CDR3 is TGTGCCAGCAGCCAAGCGTGGGGGGCAGCGGAGACCCAGTACTTC. It specifies CASSQAWGAAETQYF. V is TRBV14 and J is TRBJ2-5; D is tentatively TRBD1 or TRBD2 (6 bases each). This CDR3 region has 15 residues. The germline V and J ends were trimmed by 1 base and 5 bases, with 14 bases remaining between them. CDR1 SGHDN and CDR2 FVKESK come from the germline V gene.

The chain is built from TRBV2 and TRBJ1-5; no clear D gene. The V and J ends lost 4 bases and 0 bases respectively, with 7 bases between them. The CDR3 is 14 residues long. Germline lookup yields CDR1 SNHLY and CDR2 FYNNEI. The CDR3 loop reads CASSGLYSNQPQHF. CDR3 in DNA: TGTGCCAGCAGTGGACTTTATAGCAATCAGCCCCAGCATTTT.

This clone was seen just once. The same CDR3 also results from other DNA sequences found in this sample. The genes are TRBV7-2 and TRBJ2-3, with D uncertain. CDR3 length: 13 amino acids. Per germline, CDR1 SGHTA and CDR2 FQGNSA. V lost 1 base to trimming and J lost 3 bases, with 5 bases between them. The CDR3 loop reads CASSLVGTDTQYF. DNA of the CDR3: TGTGCCAGCAGCTTAGTTGGAACAGATACGCAGTATTTT.